Presented here are 23 T cell receptor beta chains from one specimen sequenced in a study of shared clonotypes between healthy human individuals. Naive CD8 cells were CD45RO-negative, positively selected for CCR7, excluding terminally differentiated effector memory CD45RA+ cells. Profiled with immunoSEQ multiplex PCR; TCRdb holds only in-frame clones, not every one. Seen here are under 2,000,000 clones, about 95% observed once, and the top ten hold 1% to 1.5%. The sample taken for sequencing was naive CD8+ T cells sorted from blood. These receptors all come from a man between 18 and 29 years old in good health.

The chain uses TRBV27 and TRBJ1-1, with D unresolved. The length of the CDR3 is 12 residues. Trimming removed 8 bases at V and 10 bases at J, with 17 bases between. Germline V gene lookup returns CDR1 MNHEY and CDR2 SMNVEV (reference sequence). CDR3 DNA sequence: TGTGCCAGCCACCACCGGGTTTTTGGAGCTTTCTTT. This codes for CASHHRVFGAFF.

CDR3 DNA sequence: TGTGCCAGCAGCTTGTGGTTTACTAGCGGGAGTGGGGAGACCCAGTACTTC. It specifies CASSLWFTSGSGETQYF. This chain joins TRBV5-6 and TRBJ2-5, with 11 bases fitting TRBD2. This CDR3 spans 17 amino acids. From germline, CDR1 is SGHDT and CDR2 YYEEEE. J lost 5 bases, V lost 1 base, and 10 bases had no gene match.

In nucleotides, the CDR3 is TGTGCCAGCAGCTTATCGGGACAGGGCTACGAGCAGTACTTC. It encodes CASSLSGQGYEQYF. J is TRBJ2-7 and V is TRBV7-9; TRBD1 agrees at 9 bases. This CDR3 is 14 amino acids long. Germline values: CDR1 SEHNR, CDR2 FQNEAQ (reference sequence). V gave up 2 bases and J gave up 3 bases; unmatched junction bases: 2.

This clone appeared once. The CDR3 DNA sequence: TGCGCCAGCAGCGTGACAGTCTACGAGCAGTACTTC. Translated, it gives CASSVTVYEQYF. The chain uses TRBV5-1 and TRBJ2-7; D might be TRBD1 (5 bases). The CDR3 has 12 residues. Germline V gene data show CDR1 as SGHRS and CDR2 as YFSETQ. V was clipped by 4 bases and J by 3 bases, with 8 bases between them.

The V and J genes are TRBV6-1 and TRBJ1-4, with D tentatively TRBD1 (6 bases). The CDR3 loop spans 15 amino acids. The V end lost 1 base, the J end lost 9 bases, and 15 bases lay between the germline ends. Germline V gene data show CDR1 as MNHNS and CDR2 as SASEGT. The CDR3 nucleotides read TGTGCCAGCAGTGAAGACCTCGGGACATACCAAAAACTGTTTTTT. Its translation: CASSEDLGTYQKLFF.

The V and J genes are TRBV29-1 and TRBJ1-1; D possibly corresponds to TRBD1 (6 bases). The CDR3 loop spans 15 amino acids. Germline CDR1 is SQVTM and CDR2 is ANQGSEA. V gave up 7 bases and J gave up 3 bases, with 21 bases separating them. The CDR3 region has the DNA TGCAGCGCTAACGGTTACAGGGATCGGTACACTGAAGCTTTCTTT. It encodes CSANGYRDRYTEAFF.

The chain couples TRBV9 to TRBJ2-5; D remains unclear. Germline V lookup: CDR1 SGDLS, CDR2 YYNGEE. Trimming left V 4 bases short and J 4 bases short, with 23 bases between. CDR3 length equals 17 residues. CDR3: CASSTNPYSSQPETQYF. Here the CDR3 DNA reads TGTGCCAGCAGCACAAATCCCTATAGTTCTCAACCAGAGACCCAGTACTTC.

The genes are TRBV25-1 and TRBJ2-1; the D is unclear. Trimming removed 2 bases from V and 6 bases from J, with 8 bases in between. Germline lookup yields CDR1 MGHDK and CDR2 SYGVNS. The CDR3 has 13 amino acids. The CDR3 protein is CASSEGYGNEQFF. Here the CDR3 DNA reads TGTGCCAGCAGTGAAGGATATGGCAATGAGCAGTTCTTC.

This clone was seen a single time. This rearrangement joins TRBV9 to TRBJ2-3, with 7 bases aligning to TRBD2. Germline CDR1 is SGDLS and CDR2 is YYNGEE. J was trimmed by 3 bases and V by 0 bases; bases with no gene match: 7. This CDR3 region has 16 residues. The CDR3 DNA follows: TGTGCCAGCAGCGTAGAGGTGGGAGGGCGAACAGATACGCAGTATTTT. It translates to CASSVEVGGRTDTQYF.

The V gene is TRBV13, the J gene TRBJ2-2; 12 bases are a match to TRBD2. CDR1 and CDR2 from the germline V gene are PRHDT and FYEKMQ (reference sequence). J lost 5 bases, V lost 5 bases, and 6 bases had no gene match. The CDR3 has 16 residues. The CDR3 nucleotides read TGTGCCAGCAGCATGACTAGCGGGAGAGAAACCGGGGAGCTGTTTTTT. Residues: CASSMTSGRETGELFF.

This sequence joins TRBV5-6 and TRBJ2-7, with D tentatively TRBD2 (6 bases). Germline V gene data show CDR1 as SGHDT and CDR2 as YYEEEE. CDR3 length equals 14 residues. The V end lost 4 bases, the J end lost 4 bases, and 15 bases lay between the germline ends. The DNA of the CDR3 is TGTGCCAGCAGCCCGGGACTCGCCATATACGAGCAGTACTTC. Amino acid sequence: CASSPGLAIYEQYF.

The V call is TRBV7-6, the J call TRBJ2-7; D unresolved. V was pared by 5 bases and J by 0 bases, with 8 bases between. The CDR3 has 13 amino acids. Germline V gene data show CDR1 as SGHVS and CDR2 as FNYEAQ. The chain's CDR3 is CASSPMASYEQYF. Here the CDR3 DNA reads TGTGCCAGCAGCCCCATGGCCTCCTACGAGCAGTACTTC. Combining the CDR3 with reference TRBV7-6 and TRBJ2-7 gives the whole variable domain GAGVSQSPRYKVTKRGQDVALRCDPISGHVSLYWYRQALGQGPEFLTYFNYEAQQDKSGLPNDRFSAERPEGSISTLTIQRTEQRDSAMYRCASSPMASYEQYFGPGTRLTVT.

This clone was counted once. The chain links TRBV7-3 to TRBJ2-2; D possibly corresponds to TRBD1 (6 bases). V was cut by 2 bases and J by 4 bases, with 11 bases left in between. CDR3 length equals 15 residues. The germline V gene encodes CDR1 SGHTA and CDR2 FQGTGA. The CDR3 here is CASSLGGASTGELFF. For the CDR3, the DNA is TGTGCCAGCAGCTTAGGGGGCGCGAGCACCGGGGAGCTGTTTTTT.

V usage is TRBV7-9 and J usage is TRBJ2-2; D gene uncertain. Between the trimmed V and J ends, which lost 3 bases and 1 base, there was a span of 12 bases. Germline CDR1 is SEHNR and CDR2 is FQNEAQ (reference sequence). This CDR3 has 16 amino acids. CDR3 coding DNA: TGTGCCAGCAGCTTCGACGGTTCCTTGAACACCGGGGAGCTGTTTTTT. The encoded protein is CASSFDGSLNTGELFF.

The rearrangement links TRBV6-4 to TRBJ1-5; D may be TRBD1 (5 bases). Germline V gene lookup returns CDR1 MRHNA and CDR2 SNTAGT. CDR3 length equals 17 residues. V was clipped by 6 bases and J by 5 bases, with 23 bases between them. The CDR3 coding sequence is TGTGCCAGCAGCGCGACCCCCTGGAAAAGGGACCATCAGCCCCAGCATTTT. Protein: CASSATPWKRDHQPQHF.

The chain has TRBV11-2 and TRBJ2-7, with D possibly TRBD1 on 7 matching bases. Germline V lookup: CDR1 SGHAT, CDR2 FQNNGV. V lost 4 bases to trimming and J lost 0 bases, with 19 bases between them. The length of the CDR3 is 17 residues. CDR3 loop: CASSWQGGPESSYEQYF. In DNA, the CDR3 is TGTGCCAGCAGCTGGCAGGGGGGTCCTGAGAGCTCCTACGAGCAGTACTTC.

This chain uses TRBV7-3 with TRBJ2-1, with 9 bases lining up with TRBD1. V lost 5 bases to trimming and J lost 6 bases; unmatched junction nucleotides: 5. The CDR3 contains 14 residues. From germline, CDR1 is SGHTA and CDR2 FQGTGA. This CDR3 reads CASSPGTGSNEQFF. CDR3 nucleotides: TGTGCCAGCAGCCCCGGGACAGGGTCCAATGAGCAGTTCTTC.

Comment on this clone: At the DNA level, this CDR3 is encoded by other sequences in the same sample as well. The chain combines TRBV6-5 with TRBJ1-1, with D maybe TRBD1 (6 bases). Germline V gene data show CDR1 as MNHEY and CDR2 as SVGAGI. V lost 2 bases, J lost 2 bases, and 12 bases lay in between. The CDR3 spans 15 residues. Here the CDR3 DNA reads TGTGCCAGCAGTTACGAAGGCAGGGGAAACACTGAAGCTTTCTTT. Its translation is CASSYEGRGNTEAFF.

V gene TRBV9 combines with J gene TRBJ1-1; a weak D match, TRBD1 (5 bases). Looked up from germline, CDR1 is SGDLS and CDR2 is YYNGEE. This CDR3 contains 13 residues. V lost 4 bases and J lost 6, with 13 bases in between. In nucleotides, the CDR3 is TGTGCCAGCAGCCCGGGGGGTCACTCTGAAGCTTTCTTT. It is translated as CASSPGGHSEAFF.

This chain links TRBV2 with TRBJ2-2; 9 nucleotides align to TRBD1. Trimming at V came to 2 bases and at J to 5 bases, leaving 9 bases not matched to a gene. This CDR3 is 17 amino acids long. Germline-derived CDR1 and CDR2 are SNHLY and FYNNEI. CDR3 in amino acids: CASSEMATGGRTGELFF. The CDR3, as DNA: TGTGCCAGCAGTGAAATGGCGACAGGGGGGCGAACCGGGGAGCTGTTTTTT.

The V gene is TRBV19, the J gene TRBJ2-1; D not certain. V gave up 1 base and J gave up 0 bases, with 13 bases separating them. This CDR3 has 17 residues. Germline CDR1 reads LNHDA; CDR2 reads SQIVND (reference sequence). The CDR3 DNA is TGTGCCAGTAGTATAGGTGGTTCGCAGAGCTCCTACAATGAGCAGTTCTTC. This translates into CASSIGGSQSSYNEQFF.

The chain combines TRBV5-6 with TRBJ1-1, with D perhaps TRBD1 (6 bases). CDR1 and CDR2 (germline): SGHDT, YYEEEE. The V end was cut by 0 bases, the J end by 5 bases, with 20 bases between. The CDR3 spans 17 residues. DNA of the CDR3: TGTGCCAGCAGCTTGGAACGAGGGGGAGGGGTAGATACTGAAGCTTTCTTT. Translated, it gives CASSLERGGGVDTEAFF.

V and J are TRBV27 and TRBJ2-3; 9 bases line up with TRBD2. The CDR3 runs to 15 residues. Germline trimming cut 6 bases from V and 6 bases from J; bases unmatched to any gene: 10. From germline, CDR1 is MNHEY and CDR2 SMNVEV (reference sequence). The CDR3 sequence is CASSYSGSGSDTQYF. The CDR3, as DNA: TGTGCCAGCAGCTATAGCGGGAGTGGATCGGATACGCAGTATTTT.